The 7 T cell receptor beta chains below all came from one sample that was sequenced in a study of neurological immune-mediated disorders. The time point: longitudinal time-point 1 (baseline). TCRdb reprocessed the 5' RACE reads with MiXCR, giving one entry per CDR3 protein. The profile covers 70,000 to 75,000 distinct CDR3 sequences, with 12% to 15% appearing a single time and around 4.6% taken by the ten largest. The sample consisted of PBMCs. All receptors come from a female donor with HTLV-1-associated myelopathy (HAM/TSP).

In its sample, this clonotype was seen many times. The chain links TRBV5-1 to TRBJ1-1; TRBD1 might be the D (6 bases). V was trimmed by 2 bases and J by 10 bases, leaving 12 bases between them. CDR1 and CDR2 (germline): SGHRS, YFSETQ. This CDR3 is 12 amino acids long. The CDR3 nucleotides are TGCGCCAGCAGCTTTGAACAGGGAGTAGCTTTCTTT. Its translation is CASSFEQGVAFF.

This clonotype has ten or more counts. This chain joins TRBV5-1 and TRBJ2-4, with 7 bases lining up with TRBD1. The CDR3 sequence is 14 residues long. J gave up 9 bases and V 4 bases, and 10 bases lay outside the gene matches. Germline CDR1 and CDR2: SGHRS and YFSETQ. The chain's CDR3 is CASSTGQDLAIQYF. CDR3 in DNA: TGCGCCAGCAGCACTGGACAGGATTTGGCCATTCAGTACTTC.

At least ten counts were recorded for this clonotype. The V and J genes are TRBV3-1 and TRBJ2-1, with D perhaps TRBD2 (6 bases). V was trimmed by 2 bases and J by 8 bases, leaving 10 bases between them. The CDR3 has 13 amino acids. Germline V gives CDR1 LGHDT, CDR2 YNNKEL (reference sequence). CDR3 nucleotide sequence: TGTGCCAGCAGCCAACTCGGGGAGGATGAGCAGTTCTTC. It is translated as CASSQLGEDEQFF.

This clonotype was counted ten times or more. The V and J genes are TRBV28 and TRBJ2-7, with no clear D. The CDR3 has 12 amino acids. V lost 8 bases and J 5 bases, leaving 13 bases between the germline ends. The V gene's germline CDR1 is MDHEN and CDR2 SYDVKM. For the CDR3, the DNA is TGTGCCAGCCGCCTCGACCGCAACGAGCAGTACTTC. Encoded protein: CASRLDRNEQYF. The variable domain in full, with the rest retrieved from reference TRBV28 and TRBJ2-7, is DVKVTQSSRYLVKRTGEKVFLECVQDMDHENMFWYRQDPGLGLRLIYFSYDVKMKEKGDIPEGYSVSREKKERFSLILESASTNQTSMYLCASRLDRNEQYFGPGTRLTVT.

This clonotype was observed many times. V is TRBV9 and J is TRBJ1-1; D perhaps matches TRBD1 (6 bases). V was cut by 0 bases and J by 8 bases, with 11 bases left in between. The CDR3 runs 13 residues. Germline values: CDR1 SGDLS, CDR2 YYNGEE. The CDR3 reads CASSVVIGTEAFF. CDR3 DNA: TGTGCCAGCAGCGTAGTTATCGGGACAGAAGCTTTCTTT.

This clonotype was seen many times. The J gene is TRBJ2-7, the V gene TRBV25-1, with D possibly TRBD2 on 5 matching bases. V lost 4 bases, J lost 6 bases, and 10 bases lay in between. The CDR3 extends over 12 amino acids. Germline V gene lookup returns CDR1 MGHDK and CDR2 SYGVNS. Here the CDR3 DNA reads TGTGCCAGCAGTGGGGAGACCCGCGAGCAGTACTTC. It specifies CASSGETREQYF.

The table lists this clonotype with many counts. This chain links TRBV7-9 with TRBJ2-7; unclear D gene. Germline V gene sequence: CDR1 SEHNR, CDR2 FQNEAQ (reference sequence). CDR3 length: 14 amino acids. Trimming removed 3 bases from V and 3 bases from J, with 12 bases in between. CDR3 region: CASSFDASFYEQYF. The CDR3 nucleotides read TGTGCCAGCAGCTTCGACGCATCCTTCTACGAGCAGTACTTC.